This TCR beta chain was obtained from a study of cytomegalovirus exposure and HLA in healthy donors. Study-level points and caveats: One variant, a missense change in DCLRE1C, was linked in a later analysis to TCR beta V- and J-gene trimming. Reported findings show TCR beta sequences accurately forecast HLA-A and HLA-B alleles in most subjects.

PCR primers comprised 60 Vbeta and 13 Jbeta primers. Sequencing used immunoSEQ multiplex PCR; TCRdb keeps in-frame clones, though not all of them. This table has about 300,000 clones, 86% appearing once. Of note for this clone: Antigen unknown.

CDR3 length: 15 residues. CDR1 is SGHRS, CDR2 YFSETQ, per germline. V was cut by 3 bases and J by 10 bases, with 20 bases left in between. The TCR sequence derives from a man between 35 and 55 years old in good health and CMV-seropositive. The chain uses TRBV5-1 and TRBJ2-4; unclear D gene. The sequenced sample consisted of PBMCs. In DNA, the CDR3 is TGCGCCAGCAGCTCAACATCGGGTCTCCATCGTATTCAGTACTTC. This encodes CASSSTSGLHRIQYF.